Given below is one T cell receptor (beta chain) in context. CDR3 length: 11 amino acids. Germline assignment: CDR1 GTSNPN and CDR2 SVGIG (reference sequence). The ends were cut back, 3 bases at V and 3 bases at J, with 6 bases in the middle. The data belong to a study of CD4+ T cells in melanoma. TCRdb keeps only in-frame clones here, not all; method: immunoSEQ multiplex PCR. Here the sample spans roughly 52,000 clones, 60% to 75% being singletons. The receptor was isolated from a human donor with melanoma. What was sequenced was tumor tissue. The chain is built from TRBV30 and TRBJ2-7; D remains ambiguous. CDR3 DNA: TGTGCCTGGAGGGATAACTACGAGCAGTACTTC. This codes for CAWRDNYEQYF.